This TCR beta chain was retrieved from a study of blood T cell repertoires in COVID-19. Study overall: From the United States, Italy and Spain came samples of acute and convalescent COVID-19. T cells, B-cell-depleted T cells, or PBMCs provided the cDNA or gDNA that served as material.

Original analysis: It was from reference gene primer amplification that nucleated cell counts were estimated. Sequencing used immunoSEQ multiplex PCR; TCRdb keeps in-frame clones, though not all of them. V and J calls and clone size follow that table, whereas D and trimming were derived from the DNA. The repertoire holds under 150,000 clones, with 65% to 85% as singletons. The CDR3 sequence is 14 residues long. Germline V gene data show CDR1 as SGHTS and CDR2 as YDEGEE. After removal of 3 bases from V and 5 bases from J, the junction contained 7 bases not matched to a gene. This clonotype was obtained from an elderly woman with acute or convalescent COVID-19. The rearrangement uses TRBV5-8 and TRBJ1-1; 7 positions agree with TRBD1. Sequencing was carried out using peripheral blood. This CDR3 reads CASSSRQGRTEAFF. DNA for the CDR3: TGTGCCAGCAGCTCACGACAGGGAAGGACTGAAGCTTTCTTT.